This T cell receptor beta chain originates from a study of glioma-infiltrating T cells (dated by TCRdb to 2015 to 2016). Looking at the study overall: TCR alpha- and beta-chain repertoires were sequenced from glioma tissue, non-neoplastic brain tissue and matched peripheral blood mononuclear cells. To measure divergence between tissue and blood T-cell populations, each tissue-infiltrating repertoire was compared with the peripheral blood repertoire of the same patient. Three low-grade glioma patients, seven or eight primary glioblastoma patients, and three non-glioma patients who contributed non-neoplastic brain tissue made up the paired cohort.

TCR alpha and beta CDR3 regions were amplified with the iRepertoire nested amplicon-rescue multiplex PCR (arm-PCR) platform from RNA. The input for one-step reverse transcription and amplification was roughly 95-400 ng of tissue mRNA or PBMC total RNA. Following bead purification, Illumina adapters were added through a secondary multiplex PCR, and the libraries were then gel-purified between 200 and 400 bp. The libraries contained internal 6-nucleotide barcodes that were used for demultiplexing. Libraries were sequenced on an Illumina MiSeq with 2x220 or 2x250 nucleotide paired-end reads. In the original analysis: Paired reads were merged using FLASH 1.2.11 and aligned with BWA-MEM to the GRCh37 human genome, and TRA and TRB reads were then extracted. An IMGT-derived reference of cassette sequences and CDR3 motifs, with pseudogenes included, was used for V and J assignment. Reads were translated in three frames, and productive CDR3s were defined as those with a C...FGXG motif and no stop codons. Clonotypes were defined as unique combinations of V-J cassette pair and CDR3 amino acid sequence. Reads were filtered by Hamming distance, thresholded by each sample's sequence error rate in mapped regions. TCRdb ran its own pipeline on the public reads, namely fastp trimming at Q25 and MiXCR clone calling, and kept in-frame beta chains. Each CDR3 protein appears once, grouped with its most common genes and DNA. For this entry, the V and J calls and clone size follow TCRdb and not the study's own pipeline. This sample lists over 70,000 distinct CDR3 sequences; 23% were detected once. The ten largest account for around 7% of the sample.

Sequences KGHSH (CDR1) and LQKENI (CDR2) are obtained from the germline V gene. Including the terminal cysteine and phenylalanine, the CDR3 comprises 14 residues. Only the CDR3 region is kept as DNA, spanning 42 bases read in frame from base 1. The V and J ends are trimmed by 4 bases and 7 bases, leaving 14 bases between them. This clonotype was seen repeatedly, ten times or more. Its recognized antigen is unknown. The input lacks base qualities; no much larger clone sits a single base away. Beyond this particular receptor, the publication reports: VJ-independent divergence between tissue and blood was below expectation in non-neoplastic patients but above expectation in all gliomas, especially low-grade gliomas. Small numbers underpinned the group comparisons: about eight glioblastoma patients, three low-grade glioma patients and three non-neoplastic patients. Very few CDR3 sequences were shared between tissue and blood, attributed to high CDR3 diversity and limited sampling.

The rearrangement joined TRBV18 to TRBJ1-5; the D gene is perhaps TRBD1, on 5 matching bases. Sequences were obtained from glioma tissue, nonneoplastic brain tissue, or PBMCs (not recorded which). The clonotype was recovered from a human donor with low-grade glioma or glioblastoma, undergoing nonglioma brain surgery, or in good health (not recorded which). Read as DNA, the sequence is TGTGCCAGCTCACTACGGCAGGGCAGCCAGCCCCAGCATTTT. The encoded protein is CASSLRQGSQPQHF.